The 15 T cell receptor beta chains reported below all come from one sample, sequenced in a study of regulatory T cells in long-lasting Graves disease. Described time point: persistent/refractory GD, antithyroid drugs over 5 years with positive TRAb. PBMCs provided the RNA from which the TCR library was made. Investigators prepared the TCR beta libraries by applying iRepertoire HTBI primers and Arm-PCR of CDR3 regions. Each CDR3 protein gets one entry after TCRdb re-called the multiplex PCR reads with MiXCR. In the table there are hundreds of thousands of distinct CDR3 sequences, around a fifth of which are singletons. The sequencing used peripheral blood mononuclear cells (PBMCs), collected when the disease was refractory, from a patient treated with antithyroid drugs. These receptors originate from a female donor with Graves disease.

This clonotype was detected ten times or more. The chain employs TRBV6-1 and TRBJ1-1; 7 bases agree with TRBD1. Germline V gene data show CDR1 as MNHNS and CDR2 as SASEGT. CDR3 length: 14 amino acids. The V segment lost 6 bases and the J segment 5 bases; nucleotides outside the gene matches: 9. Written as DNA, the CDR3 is TGTGCCAGCAGGCCGGCGACAGGGCGAACTGAAGCTTTCTTT. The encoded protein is CASRPATGRTEAFF.

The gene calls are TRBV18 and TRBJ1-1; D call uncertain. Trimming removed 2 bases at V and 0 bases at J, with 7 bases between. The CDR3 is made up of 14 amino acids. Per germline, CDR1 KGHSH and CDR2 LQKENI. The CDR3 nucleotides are TGTGCCAGCTCACCAGGGAATTTGAACACTGAAGCTTTCTTT. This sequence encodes CASSPGNLNTEAFF.

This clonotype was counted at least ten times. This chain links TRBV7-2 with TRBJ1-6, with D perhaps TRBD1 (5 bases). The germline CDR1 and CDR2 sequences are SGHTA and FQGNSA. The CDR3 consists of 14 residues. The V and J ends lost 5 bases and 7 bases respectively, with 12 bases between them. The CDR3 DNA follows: TGTGCCAGCAGCCCTCAGGGTATCAATTCACCCCTCCACTTT. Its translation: CASSPQGINSPLHF.

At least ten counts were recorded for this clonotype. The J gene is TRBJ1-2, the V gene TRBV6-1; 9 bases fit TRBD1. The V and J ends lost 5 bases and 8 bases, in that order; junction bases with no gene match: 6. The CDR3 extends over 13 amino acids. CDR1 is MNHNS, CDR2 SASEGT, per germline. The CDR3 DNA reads TGTGCCAGCAGTAAGAGGACAGGGGAAGGCTACACCTTC. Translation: CASSKRTGEGYTF.

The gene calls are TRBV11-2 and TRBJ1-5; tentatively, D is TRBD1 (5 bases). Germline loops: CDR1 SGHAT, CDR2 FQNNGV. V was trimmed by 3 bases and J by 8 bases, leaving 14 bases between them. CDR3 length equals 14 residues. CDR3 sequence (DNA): TGTGCCAGCAGCTTCACAGGTCATAATGAGCCCCAGCATTTT. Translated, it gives CASSFTGHNEPQHF. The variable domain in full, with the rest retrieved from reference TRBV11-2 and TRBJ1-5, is EAGVAQSPRYKIIEKRQSVAFWCNPISGHATLYWYQQILGQGPKLLIQFQNNGVVDDSQLPKDRFSAERLKGVDSTLKIQPAKLEDSAVYLCASSFTGHNEPQHFGDGTRLSIL.

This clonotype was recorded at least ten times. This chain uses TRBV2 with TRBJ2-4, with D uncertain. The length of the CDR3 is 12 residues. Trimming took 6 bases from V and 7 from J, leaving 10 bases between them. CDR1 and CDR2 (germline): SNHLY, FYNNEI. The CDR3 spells CASSPLRNIQYF. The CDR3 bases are TGTGCCAGCAGCCCCTTGAGGAACATTCAGTACTTC.

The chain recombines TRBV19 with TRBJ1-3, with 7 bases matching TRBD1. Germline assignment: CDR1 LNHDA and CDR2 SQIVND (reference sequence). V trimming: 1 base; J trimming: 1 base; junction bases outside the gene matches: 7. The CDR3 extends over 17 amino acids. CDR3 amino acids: CASSIARGGRSGNTIYF. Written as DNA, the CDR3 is TGTGCCAGTAGTATAGCTCGAGGGGGCCGTTCTGGAAACACCATATATTTT.

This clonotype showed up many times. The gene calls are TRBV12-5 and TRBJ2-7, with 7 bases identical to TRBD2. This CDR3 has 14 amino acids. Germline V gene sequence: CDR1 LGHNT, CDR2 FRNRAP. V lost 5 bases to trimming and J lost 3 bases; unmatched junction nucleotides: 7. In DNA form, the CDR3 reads TGTGCTAGTGGTCCGGACGGGGGGTTCTACGAGCAGTACTTC. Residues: CASGPDGGFYEQYF.

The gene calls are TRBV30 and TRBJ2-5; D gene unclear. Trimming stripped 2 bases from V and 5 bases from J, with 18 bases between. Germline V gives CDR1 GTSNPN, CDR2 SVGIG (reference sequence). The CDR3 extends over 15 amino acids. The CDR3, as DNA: TGTGCCTGGAGTTCGCGTCGTCGATTGGGGGAGACCCAGTACTTC. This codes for CAWSSRRRLGETQYF.

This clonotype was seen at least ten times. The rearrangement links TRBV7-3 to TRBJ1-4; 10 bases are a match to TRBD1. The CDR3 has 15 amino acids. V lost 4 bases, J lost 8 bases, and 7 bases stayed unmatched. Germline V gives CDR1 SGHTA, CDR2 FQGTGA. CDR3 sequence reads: CASSSSGTGDEKLFF. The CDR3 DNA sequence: TGTGCCAGCAGCTCCTCGGGGACAGGGGACGAAAAACTGTTTTTT.

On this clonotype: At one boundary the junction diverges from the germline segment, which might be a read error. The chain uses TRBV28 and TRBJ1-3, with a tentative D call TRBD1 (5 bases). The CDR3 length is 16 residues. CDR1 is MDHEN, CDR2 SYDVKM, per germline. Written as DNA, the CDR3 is TGTGCCAGCAGTTTCGACTCTATGGGGGGTAGAAACACCACATATTTT. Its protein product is CASSFDSMGGRNTTYF.

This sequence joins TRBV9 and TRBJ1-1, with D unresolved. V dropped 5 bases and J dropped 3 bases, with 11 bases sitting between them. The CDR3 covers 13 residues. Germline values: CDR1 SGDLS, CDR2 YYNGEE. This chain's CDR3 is CASSWTDDTEAFF. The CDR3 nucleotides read TGTGCCAGCAGTTGGACTGATGACACTGAAGCTTTCTTT.

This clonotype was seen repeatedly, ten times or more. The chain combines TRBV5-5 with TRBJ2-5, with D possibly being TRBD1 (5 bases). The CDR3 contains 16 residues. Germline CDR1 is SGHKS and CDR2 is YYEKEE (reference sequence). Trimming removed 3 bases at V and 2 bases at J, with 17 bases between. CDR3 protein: CASSSVRGERQETQYF. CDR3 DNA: TGTGCCAGCAGCTCTGTTAGGGGCGAACGACAAGAGACCCAGTACTTC.

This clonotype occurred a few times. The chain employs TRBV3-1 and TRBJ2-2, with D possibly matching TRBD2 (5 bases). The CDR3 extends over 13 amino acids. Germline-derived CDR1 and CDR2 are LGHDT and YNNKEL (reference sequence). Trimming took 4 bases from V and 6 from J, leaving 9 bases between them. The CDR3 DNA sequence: TGTGCCAGCAGCCCCCGGCGGGCCGGGGAGCTGTTTTTT. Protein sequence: CASSPRRAGELFF.

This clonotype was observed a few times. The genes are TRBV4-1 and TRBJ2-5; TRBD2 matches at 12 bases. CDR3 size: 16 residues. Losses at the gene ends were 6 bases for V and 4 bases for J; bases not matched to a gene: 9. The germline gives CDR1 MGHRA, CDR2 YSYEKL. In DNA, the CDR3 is TGCGCCAGCAGTCGACTAGCGGGGGTGGGGTTAGAGACCCAGTACTTC. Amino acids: CASSRLAGVGLETQYF.